One and the same sample provided the 12 T cell receptor beta chains below, sequenced in a study of shared clonotypes between healthy human individuals. Libraries were prepared by immunoSEQ multiplex PCR; TCRdb keeps only in-frame clonotypes and omits some of them. This sample yields about 1.9 million clones, of which roughly 93% are seen a single time; more than 1.5% belongs to the top ten. Only CD45RO-negative cells positively selected for CCR7 counted as naive CD8 cells, so terminally differentiated effector memory CD45RA+ cells were excluded. The source material was naive CD8+ T cells from PBMCs. The receptors here all came from a man younger than 35 in good health. Some clones in this sample may be carry-over from other donors' samples.

The chain carries TRBV30 and TRBJ1-1; TRBD1 aligns across 8 bases. V shed 4 bases, J shed 1 base, and the junction held 8 bases outside the gene matches. This CDR3 region has 15 residues. The V gene's germline CDR1 is GTSNPN and CDR2 SVGIG (reference sequence). CDR3 region: CAWTDQGAQNTEAFF. The CDR3 nucleotides are TGTGCCTGGACCGATCAGGGGGCCCAGAACACTGAAGCTTTCTTT.

The rearrangement joins TRBV5-1 to TRBJ1-5; maybe TRBD1 (5 bases). Germline assignment: CDR1 SGHRS and CDR2 YFSETQ. This CDR3 comprises 15 residues. Between the trimmed V and J ends, which lost 1 base and 3 bases, there was a span of 11 bases. Here the CDR3 DNA reads TGCGCCAGCAGCTTGCGGGGACGGGCCAATCAGCCCCAGCATTTT. Translation gives CASSLRGRANQPQHF.

The V and J genes are TRBV13 and TRBJ2-2; TRBD2 is a possible D gene (6 bases). Germline V lookup: CDR1 PRHDT, CDR2 FYEKMQ (reference sequence). The CDR3 has 13 amino acids. V was shortened by 7 bases and J by 7 bases, with 13 bases between the two germline ends. The DNA for the CDR3 is TGTGCCAGCACCCGGGAGATGGACGGGGAGCTGTTTTTT. The encoded protein is CASTREMDGELFF.

The V call is TRBV30, the J call TRBJ2-7; weak D call: TRBD1 (6 bases). This CDR3 is 13 amino acids long. Germline CDR1 is GTSNPN and CDR2 is SVGIG (reference sequence). The V and J ends lost 3 bases and 2 bases respectively, with 11 bases between them. This CDR3 is CAWSQDRAYEQYF. The CDR3 DNA follows: TGTGCCTGGAGCCAGGACAGAGCCTACGAGCAGTACTTC.

The chain is built from TRBV25-1 and TRBJ2-3; a weak D match, TRBD1 (6 bases). The CDR3 is 14 amino acids. Trimming pared 6 bases from V and 8 bases from J, leaving 18 bases between. In germline, CDR1 is MGHDK, CDR2 SYGVNS. The CDR3 nucleotides read TGTGCCAGCAGCCGTGACCCTGGCAGGGGTACGCAGTATTTT. It translates to CASSRDPGRGTQYF. Full variable domain (outside the CDR3, taken from reference TRBV25-1 and TRBJ2-3): EADIYQTPRYLVIGTGKKITLECSQTMGHDKMYWYQQDPGMELHLIHYSYGVNSTEKGDLSSESTVSRIRTEHFPLTLESARPSHTSQYLCASSRDPGRGTQYFGPGTRLTVL.

Remarks on this clone: This sample also contains other DNA sequences that code for the same CDR3. The J gene is TRBJ2-1, the V gene TRBV9, with D perhaps TRBD2 (5 bases). V dropped 6 bases and J dropped 0 bases, with 10 bases sitting between them. The CDR3 runs 14 residues. In germline, CDR1 is SGDLS, CDR2 YYNGEE. The DNA of the CDR3 is TGTGCCAGCACCTCGGGGAGCTCCTACAATGAGCAGTTCTTC. It yields the protein CASTSGSSYNEQFF.

This clone has more than one count but fewer than ten. The chain uses TRBV30 and TRBJ1-2; D unclear. The CDR3 runs 14 residues. The germline V gene encodes CDR1 GTSNPN and CDR2 SVGIG (reference sequence). V lost 2 bases and J lost 5, with 15 bases in between. The CDR3 loop reads CAWSTPREIYGYTF. CDR3 nucleotide sequence: TGTGCCTGGAGTACACCTAGAGAGATTTATGGCTACACCTTC.

The chain links TRBV9 to TRBJ2-2; 8 nucleotides match TRBD2. The CDR3 sequence is 18 residues long. Germline V gene sequence: CDR1 SGDLS, CDR2 YYNGEE. Trimming at V came to 0 bases and at J to 6 bases, leaving 13 bases not matched to a gene. The CDR3 DNA sequence: TGTGCCAGCAGCGTAGCCCCCTCCGGGAGGGCCAGGGCCGGGGAGCTGTTTTTT. Residues: CASSVAPSGRARAGELFF. The full variable domain, completed using reference TRBV9 and TRBJ2-2, is DSGVTQTPKHLITATGQRVTLRCSPRSGDLSVYWYQQSLDQGLQFLIQYYNGEERAKGNILERFSAQQFPDLHSELNLSSLELGDSALYFCASSVAPSGRARAGELFFGEGSRLTVL.

Concerning this clone itself: This may be a read error: a much more frequent sequence differs by one nucleotide. Additional DNA sequences in this sample encode the identical CDR3. The CDR3 bases are TGTGCCAGTAGAATCCGGGACAGCAATCAGCCCCAGCATTTT. It encodes CASRIRDSNQPQHF. This chain joins TRBV19 and TRBJ1-5; perhaps TRBD1 as D (5 bases). V lost 6 bases and J 1 base, leaving 10 bases between the germline ends. The CDR3 is 14 amino acids. Germline lookup yields CDR1 LNHDA and CDR2 SQIVND (reference sequence).

The chain recombines TRBV11-2 with TRBJ2-7, with TRBD2 matching 11 bases. CDR3 length: 14 residues. Germline loops: CDR1 SGHAT, CDR2 FQNNGV. V dropped 3 bases and J dropped 3; count of bases not matched to a gene: 1. The CDR3 nucleotides read TGTGCCAGCAGCTTCCTAGCGGGAGGCTACGAGCAGTACTTC. This codes for CASSFLAGGYEQYF.

J is TRBJ2-2 and V is TRBV28, with D unclear. The CDR3 has 13 residues. The germline V gene has CDR1 MDHEN and CDR2 SYDVKM. Between the trimmed V and J ends, which lost 5 bases and 1 base, there was a span of 5 bases. Written as DNA, the CDR3 is TGTGCCAGCAGTCACAGGAACACCGGGGAGCTGTTTTTT. This encodes CASSHRNTGELFF.

As concerns this clone: This same CDR3 is encoded by further DNA sequences in the sample. The J gene is TRBJ1-1, the V gene TRBV11-2; possibly TRBD1 for D (5 bases). This CDR3 is built from 12 residues. Trimming pared 1 base from V and 6 bases from J, leaving 6 bases between. The germline CDR1 and CDR2 sequences are SGHAT and FQNNGV. The CDR3 loop reads CASSLGGPEAFF. The CDR3, as DNA: TGTGCCAGCAGCTTAGGGGGCCCTGAAGCTTTCTTT. Filled out from reference TRBV11-2 and TRBJ1-1, the complete variable domain reads EAGVAQSPRYKIIEKRQSVAFWCNPISGHATLYWYQQILGQGPKLLIQFQNNGVVDDSQLPKDRFSAERLKGVDSTLKIQPAKLEDSAVYLCASSLGGPEAFFGQGTRLTVV.